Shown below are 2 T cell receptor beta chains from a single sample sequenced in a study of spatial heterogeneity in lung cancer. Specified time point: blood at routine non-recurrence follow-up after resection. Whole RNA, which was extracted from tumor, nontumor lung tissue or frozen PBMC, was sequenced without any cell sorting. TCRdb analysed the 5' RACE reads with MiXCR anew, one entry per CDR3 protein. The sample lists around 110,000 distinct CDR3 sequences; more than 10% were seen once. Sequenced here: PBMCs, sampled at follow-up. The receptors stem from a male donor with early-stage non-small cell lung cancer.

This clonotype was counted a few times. This CDR3 reads CAWTPSVSGELFF. DNA of the CDR3: TGTGCCTGGACCCCATCGGTTTCCGGGGAGCTGTTTTTT. The chain employs TRBV30 and TRBJ2-2; D not resolved. The CDR3 runs 13 residues. Germline lookup yields CDR1 GTSNPN and CDR2 SVGIG (reference sequence). V was clipped by 4 bases and J by 6 bases, with 12 bases between them.

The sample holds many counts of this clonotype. In DNA, the CDR3 is TGCAGCGTGGCAACAGCTAATGAGCAGTTCTTC. Residues: CSVATANEQFF. The chain recombines TRBV29-1 with TRBJ2-1; D not resolved. Trimming took off 6 bases at V and 7 bases at J, with 10 bases between the two ends. This CDR3 is built from 11 residues. In germline, CDR1 is SQVTM, CDR2 ANQGSEA.